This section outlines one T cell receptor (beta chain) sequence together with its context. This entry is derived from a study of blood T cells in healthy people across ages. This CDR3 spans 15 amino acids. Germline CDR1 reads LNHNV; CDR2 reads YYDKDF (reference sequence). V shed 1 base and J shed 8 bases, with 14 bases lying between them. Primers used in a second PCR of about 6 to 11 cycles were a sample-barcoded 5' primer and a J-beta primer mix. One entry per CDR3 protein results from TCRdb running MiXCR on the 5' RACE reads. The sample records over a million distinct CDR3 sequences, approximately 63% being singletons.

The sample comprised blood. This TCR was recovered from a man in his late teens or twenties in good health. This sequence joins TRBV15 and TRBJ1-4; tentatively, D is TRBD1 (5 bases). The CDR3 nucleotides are TGTGCCACCAGCAGAGCCGGGACCGAGGGGGAAAAACTGTTTTTT. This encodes CATSRAGTEGEKLFF.